The 9 T cell receptor beta chains listed next were all sequenced from one sample in a study of T cell changes during pregnancy in multiple sclerosis. The assay was immunoSEQ multiplex PCR, and TCRdb's table has in-frame clones only and misses some. Here the sample spans about 44,000 clones, approximately 96% being singletons. The source was peripheral blood, collected in the second trimester of pregnancy. These receptor sequences come from a female donor with multiple sclerosis, enrolled in a pregnancy study.

The chain employs TRBV2 and TRBJ2-5, with D perhaps matching TRBD2 (6 bases). Germline CDR1 and CDR2: SNHLY and FYNNEI. The ends were cut back, 6 bases at V and 5 bases at J, with 13 bases in the middle. This CDR3 has 13 amino acids. The CDR3 bases are TGTGCCAGCAGACTAGCTAGAGTGGAGACCCAGTACTTC. Amino acid sequence: CASRLARVETQYF.

The J gene is TRBJ2-7, the V gene TRBV7-6, with D tentatively TRBD1 (6 bases). V gave up 1 base and J gave up 2 bases, with 12 bases separating them. Germline CDR1 reads SGHVS; CDR2 reads FNYEAQ. The CDR3 consists of 15 residues. CDR3 protein: CASSLDSRGTYEQYF. DNA for the CDR3: TGTGCCAGCAGCTTAGATTCCAGGGGCACCTACGAGCAGTACTTC.

The chain joins TRBV4-2 to TRBJ2-6, with a tentative D call TRBD1 (5 bases). The germline gives CDR1 LGHNA, CDR2 YNFKEQ. The CDR3 has 16 amino acids. The V end was cut by 0 bases, the J end by 0 bases, with 6 bases between. DNA of the CDR3: TGTGCCAGCAGCCAAGAAACAGGCTCTGGGGCCAACGTCCTGACTTTC. Amino acids: CASSQETGSGANVLTF.

This clone was counted once. V and J are TRBV7-2 and TRBJ2-7; the D gene is possibly TRBD2 (6 bases). This CDR3 has 15 residues. The V gene's germline CDR1 is SGHTA and CDR2 FQGNSA. The V gene lost 6 bases and the J gene lost 0 bases, with 15 bases spanning the gap. CDR3 in amino acids: CASSLDPGGSYEQYF. The DNA for the CDR3 is TGTGCCAGCAGTCTTGACCCCGGGGGCTCCTACGAGCAGTACTTC.

The J gene is TRBJ1-6, the V gene TRBV6-5; 8 bases are shared with TRBD1. V shed 4 bases, J shed 9 bases, and the junction held 5 bases outside the gene matches. The CDR3 totals 14 residues. Germline-derived CDR1 and CDR2 are MNHEY and SVGAGI. The CDR3 region is CASSSPGGRSPLHF. DNA of the CDR3: TGTGCCAGCAGTTCCCCAGGGGGCCGTTCACCCCTCCACTTT.

In its sample, this clone was seen once. The rearrangement links TRBV27 to TRBJ2-7, with 10 positions matching TRBD1. Germline V gene lookup returns CDR1 MNHEY and CDR2 SMNVEV (reference sequence). Trimming cost V 2 bases and J 3 bases; bases outside gene matches: 10. This CDR3 is 17 amino acids long. CDR3 loop: CASSLGRTGGHLYEQYF. In DNA form, the CDR3 reads TGTGCCAGCAGTTTAGGCAGGACAGGGGGGCATCTCTACGAGCAGTACTTC.

The chain uses TRBV25-1 and TRBJ1-6; maybe TRBD1 (6 bases). This CDR3 contains 14 residues. CDR1 and CDR2 from the germline V gene are MGHDK and SYGVNS. The germline V and J ends were trimmed by 4 bases and 9 bases, with 13 bases remaining between them. CDR3 sequence reads: CASSGPGHVSPLHF. CDR3 DNA sequence: TGTGCCAGCAGTGGACCGGGACATGTTTCACCCCTCCACTTT.

The chain carries TRBV19 and TRBJ2-7; D is possibly TRBD2 (5 bases). The CDR3 has 13 residues. Germline CDR1 is LNHDA and CDR2 is SQIVND (reference sequence). With 7 bases removed from V and 2 bases from J, the gap between germline ends came to 12 bases. CDR3 nucleotides: TGTGCCAGTAAAACTCGGGATACCTACGAGCAGTACTTC. It translates to CASKTRDTYEQYF.

V gene TRBV5-1 combines with J gene TRBJ2-7; 9 positions agree with TRBD2. This CDR3 has 14 residues. Germline assignment: CDR1 SGHRS and CDR2 YFSETQ. V was pared by 2 bases and J by 5 bases, with 5 bases of the junction left unmatched. The CDR3 reads CASSFTSGLNEQYF. CDR3 bases: TGCGCCAGCAGCTTTACTAGCGGGTTGAACGAGCAGTACTTC.